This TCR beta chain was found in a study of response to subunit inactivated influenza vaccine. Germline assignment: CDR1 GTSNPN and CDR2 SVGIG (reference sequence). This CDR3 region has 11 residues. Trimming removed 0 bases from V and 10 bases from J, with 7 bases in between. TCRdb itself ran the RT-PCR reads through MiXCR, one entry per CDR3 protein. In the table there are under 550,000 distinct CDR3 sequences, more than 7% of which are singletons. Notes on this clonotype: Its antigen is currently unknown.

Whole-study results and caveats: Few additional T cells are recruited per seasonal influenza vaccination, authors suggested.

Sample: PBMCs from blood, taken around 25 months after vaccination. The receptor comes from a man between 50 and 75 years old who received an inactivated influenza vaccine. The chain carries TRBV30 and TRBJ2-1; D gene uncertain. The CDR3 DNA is TGTGCCTGGAGTGTAAGTCAAGAGCAGTTCTTC. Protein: CAWSVSQEQFF.